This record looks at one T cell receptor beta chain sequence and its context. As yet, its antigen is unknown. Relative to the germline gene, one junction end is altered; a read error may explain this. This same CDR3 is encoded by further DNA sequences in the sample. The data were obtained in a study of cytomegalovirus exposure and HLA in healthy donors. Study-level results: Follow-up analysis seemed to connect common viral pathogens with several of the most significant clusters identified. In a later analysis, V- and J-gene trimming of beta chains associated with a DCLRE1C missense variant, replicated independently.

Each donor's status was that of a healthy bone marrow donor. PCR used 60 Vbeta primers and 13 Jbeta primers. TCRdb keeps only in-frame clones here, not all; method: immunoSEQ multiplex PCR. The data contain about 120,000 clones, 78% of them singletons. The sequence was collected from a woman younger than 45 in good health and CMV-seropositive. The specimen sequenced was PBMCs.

The CDR3 DNA follows: TGTTCCAGCAGTCCACCGGGACTAGCGGGGGGAGGGGAGCAGTTCTTC. Translation: CSSSPPGLAGGGEQFF. The chain joins TRBV7-9 to TRBJ2-1, with 15 nucleotides matching TRBD2. This CDR3 has 16 residues. Looked up from germline, CDR1 is SEHNR and CDR2 is FQNEAQ (reference sequence).